Below, 28 T cell receptor beta chains from the same sample are listed, as sequenced in a study of technical replicates of blood from several donors. TCRdb's table, derived via immunoSEQ multiplex PCR, lists solely in-frame clones and lacks some. The data show approximately 70,000 clones, about 90% seen once. Input material: T cells isolated from PBMCs. The receptors derive from a human donor in good health.

This chain connects TRBV6-5 to TRBJ2-1; 7 nucleotides line up with TRBD2. Looked up from germline, CDR1 is MNHEY and CDR2 is SVGAGI. Germline trimming cut 4 bases from V and 9 bases from J; bases unmatched to any gene: 6. The CDR3 has 13 amino acids. CDR3 sequence: CASSLGGEPEQFF. The DNA for the CDR3 is TGTGCCAGCAGTTTGGGGGGGGAACCTGAGCAGTTCTTC.

This chain uses TRBV11-2 with TRBJ1-1; D not certain. This CDR3 region has 11 residues. With 6 bases removed from V and 5 bases from J, the gap between germline ends came to 7 bases. Germline V gives CDR1 SGHAT, CDR2 FQNNGV. The CDR3 protein is CASRRSTEAFF. Here the CDR3 DNA reads TGTGCCAGCAGACGGTCGACTGAAGCTTTCTTT.

J is TRBJ2-5 and V is TRBV27; no definite D call. V lost 0 bases, J lost 4 bases, and 12 bases lay in between. Germline V lookup: CDR1 MNHEY, CDR2 SMNVEV (reference sequence). CDR3 length equals 15 residues. CDR3 nucleotide sequence: TGTGCCAGCAGTTTATCTCCCTACCCCGGAGAGACCCAGTACTTC. Protein product: CASSLSPYPGETQYF.

J is TRBJ1-1 and V is TRBV6-5; TRBD1 matches 11 bases. Germline V gene data show CDR1 as MNHEY and CDR2 as SVGAGI. This CDR3 comprises 14 residues. The ends lost 6 bases at V and 2 bases at J; junction bases unmatched: 2. Here the CDR3 DNA reads TGTGCCAGCAGCCGGACAGGGGGCAACACTGAAGCTTTCTTT. This gives the protein CASSRTGGNTEAFF.

This chain connects TRBV28 to TRBJ2-5, with TRBD2 identical over 8 bases. The V gene's germline CDR1 is MDHEN and CDR2 SYDVKM. CDR3 length: 15 amino acids. J lost 4 bases, V lost 5 bases, and 9 bases had no gene match. The CDR3 region has the DNA TGTGCCAGCAGTGTCCCCCCGGGGGGGAGAGAGACCCAGTACTTC. Its translation is CASSVPPGGRETQYF.

This chain uses TRBV19 with TRBJ1-4, with D perhaps TRBD1 (5 bases). Germline assignment: CDR1 LNHDA and CDR2 SQIVND (reference sequence). V lost 2 bases and J lost 5, with 9 bases in between. This CDR3 is built from 14 residues. The CDR3 reads CASSIPGSNEKLFF. The CDR3 DNA reads TGTGCCAGTAGTATACCAGGGTCCAATGAAAAACTGTTTTTT. The full variable domain, rest sourced from reference TRBV19 and TRBJ1-4, is DGGITQSPKYLFRKEGQNVTLSCEQNLNHDAMYWYRQDPGQGLRLIYYSQIVNDFQKGDIAEGYSVSREKKESFPLTVTSAQKNPTAFYLCASSIPGSNEKLFFGSGTQLSVL.

CDR3 residues: CASSAGTSTYEQYF. In DNA form, the CDR3 reads TGTGCCAGCAGCGCCGGGACTAGCACCTACGAGCAGTACTTC. The chain carries TRBV9 and TRBJ2-7, with 9 bases matching TRBD2. The V and J ends lost 3 bases and 2 bases, in that order; junction bases with no gene match: 3. From germline, CDR1 is SGDLS and CDR2 YYNGEE. This CDR3 contains 14 residues.

In DNA, the CDR3 is TGCGCCAGCAGCTTAACAGAGAACTATGGCTACACCTTC. Its translation is CASSLTENYGYTF. J is TRBJ1-2 and V is TRBV5-1, with D uncertain. The V end was cut by 2 bases, the J end by 2 bases, with 7 bases between. CDR1 is SGHRS, CDR2 YFSETQ, per germline. This CDR3 comprises 13 residues.

The rearrangement links TRBV10-3 to TRBJ1-1; 7 nucleotides agree with TRBD1. With 8 bases clipped from V and 0 bases from J, the junction kept 6 bases outside the gene matches. Germline loops: CDR1 ENHRY, CDR2 SYGVKD. The CDR3 runs to 14 residues. The CDR3 sequence is CAIGQDNMNTEAFF. CDR3 coding DNA: TGTGCCATCGGACAGGATAATATGAACACTGAAGCTTTCTTT.

The V call is TRBV6-1, the J call TRBJ2-7; 8 bases are a match to TRBD1. CDR3 length: 14 amino acids. Germline lookup yields CDR1 MNHNS and CDR2 SASEGT. J gave up 3 bases and V 6 bases, and 7 bases lay outside the gene matches. The CDR3 nucleotides are TGTGCCAGCAGGACCGGGACAGGAGTCTACGAGCAGTACTTC. Translated: CASRTGTGVYEQYF.

The chain has TRBV19 and TRBJ2-1; 11 nucleotides agree with TRBD2. V shed 2 bases and J 0 bases; nucleotides not matched to a gene: 6. Germline assignment: CDR1 LNHDA and CDR2 SQIVND (reference sequence). The CDR3 runs to 18 residues. CDR3 sequence: CASSIIGLAGSSYNEQFF. CDR3 in DNA: TGTGCCAGTAGTATAATTGGACTAGCGGGTAGCTCCTACAATGAGCAGTTCTTC. Variable domain in full (rest from reference TRBV19 and TRBJ2-1): DGGITQSPKYLFRKEGQNVTLSCEQNLNHDAMYWYRQDPGQGLRLIYYSQIVNDFQKGDIAEGYSVSREKKESFPLTVTSAQKNPTAFYLCASSIIGLAGSSYNEQFFGPGTRLTVL.

To note about this clone: Additional DNA sequences in this sample encode the identical CDR3. The J gene is TRBJ1-1, the V gene TRBV19; 7 bases align to TRBD1. There are 15 residues in the CDR3. The germline CDR1 and CDR2 sequences are LNHDA and SQIVND (reference sequence). J was trimmed by 2 bases and V by 3 bases; bases with no gene match: 6. CDR3 DNA sequence: TGTGCCAGTAGTATTCAAGGGACAGCTAACACTGAAGCTTTCTTT. It translates to CASSIQGTANTEAFF.

The chain carries TRBV5-1 and TRBJ2-1, with D possibly TRBD2 on 6 matching bases. Germline CDR1 is SGHRS and CDR2 is YFSETQ. The CDR3 has 16 amino acids. The V gene lost 0 bases and the J gene lost 6 bases, with 16 bases spanning the gap. CDR3 sequence: CASSLVGDSTINEQFF. CDR3 bases: TGCGCCAGCAGCTTGGTAGGGGACTCCACCATCAATGAGCAGTTCTTC.

V usage is TRBV7-3 and J usage is TRBJ2-7; possibly TRBD1 for D (6 bases). The CDR3 has 15 amino acids. The germline V and J ends were trimmed by 2 bases and 2 bases, with 13 bases remaining between them. Looked up from germline, CDR1 is SGHTA and CDR2 is FQGTGA. The CDR3 loop is CASSLSGQSTYEQYF. Written as DNA, the CDR3 is TGTGCCAGCAGCTTATCAGGACAGTCGACCTACGAGCAGTACTTC.

Concerning this clone: The junction shows a germline mismatch at one end, possibly a read error. The rearrangement uses TRBV10-2 and TRBJ2-2; 7 nucleotides match TRBD2. CDR3 length: 15 residues. Germline CDR1 is WSHSY and CDR2 is SAAADI. This CDR3 reads CATLFLAENAGELFF. The CDR3 coding sequence is TGCGCCACCCTATTCCTAGCGGAGAACGCCGGGGAGCTGTTTTTT.

J is TRBJ1-1 and V is TRBV11-3; D is unresolved. The CDR3 runs to 13 residues. CDR1 and CDR2 (germline): SGHNT, YENEEA. V shed 2 bases and J shed 8 bases, with 12 bases lying between them. CDR3 DNA sequence: TGTGCCAGCAGCTTAAGAGGCACGGTAGAAGCTTTCTTT. It translates to CASSLRGTVEAFF.

The chain uses TRBV10-3 and TRBJ2-3; 9 bases align to TRBD2. From germline, CDR1 is ENHRY and CDR2 SYGVKD. The trim removed 4 bases at V and 3 bases at J, leaving 5 bases unmatched. The CDR3 is 15 amino acids. The CDR3 DNA reads TGTGCCATCAGTGGCGCGGGAGGGTTGACAGATACGCAGTATTTT. Translating gives CAISGAGGLTDTQYF.

CDR3 DNA: TGTGCCAGTAGATCACCGGGACAGGGGTATGAGCAGTTCTTC. Its protein product is CASRSPGQGYEQFF. This chain links TRBV19 with TRBJ2-1; 10 positions agree with TRBD1. The CDR3 extends over 14 amino acids. The V gene end was trimmed by 6 bases and the J gene end by 8 bases; junction bases not matched to a gene: 7. The V gene's germline CDR1 is LNHDA and CDR2 SQIVND (reference sequence).

A single count supports this clone. The chain combines TRBV6-1 with TRBJ2-1, with a weak D call TRBD2 (5 bases). The V end lost 4 bases, the J end lost 16 bases, and 17 bases lay between the germline ends. Germline lookup yields CDR1 MNHNS and CDR2 SASEGT. The CDR3 is 12 residues long. The CDR3 sequence is CASSVVYERGFF. As DNA, the CDR3 is TGTGCCAGCAGTGTTGTATACGAACGGGGATTCTTC.

This clone has only one observation. V and J are TRBV5-4 and TRBJ2-2; no definite D call. The V gene's germline CDR1 is SGHNT and CDR2 YYREEE (reference sequence). Trimming pared 0 bases from V and 2 bases from J, leaving 8 bases between. The CDR3 runs 15 residues. This chain's CDR3 is CASSLDYLNTGELFF. The CDR3 DNA reads TGTGCCAGCAGCTTGGACTACCTAAACACCGGGGAGCTGTTTTTT. The full variable domain, in which reference TRBV5-4 and TRBJ2-2 provide the parts outside the CDR3, is ETGVTQSPTHLIKTRGQQVTLRCSSQSGHNTVSWYQQALGQGPQFIFQYYREEENGRGNFPPRFSGLQFPNYSSELNVNALELDDSALYLCASSLDYLNTGELFFGEGSRLTVL.

The chain has TRBV7-9 and TRBJ2-5; D is possibly TRBD2 (6 bases). V was cut by 3 bases and J by 2 bases, with 13 bases left in between. The length of the CDR3 is 15 residues. Germline CDR1 and CDR2: SEHNR and FQNEAQ (reference sequence). The DNA for the CDR3 is TGTGCCAGCAGCTTTGCGGGGAGTACGCAAGAGACCCAGTACTTC. As protein: CASSFAGSTQETQYF. Full variable domain (outside the CDR3, taken from reference TRBV7-9 and TRBJ2-5): DTGVSQNPRHKITKRGQNVTFRCDPISEHNRLYWYRQTLGQGPEFLTYFQNEAQLEKSRLLSDRFSAERPKGSFSTLEIQRTEQGDSAMYLCASSFAGSTQETQYFGPGTRLLVL.

The chain employs TRBV6-6 and TRBJ2-7; 7 bases match TRBD2. The V segment lost 6 bases and the J segment 0 bases; nucleotides outside the gene matches: 11. The CDR3 totals 16 residues. Germline CDR1 reads MNHNY; CDR2 reads SVGAGI (reference sequence). This CDR3 reads CASRPFSGGSSYEQYF. In DNA form, the CDR3 reads TGTGCCAGCAGACCCTTTTCGGGCGGGAGCTCCTACGAGCAGTACTTC.

V and J are TRBV29-1 and TRBJ1-1; D gene unclear. The CDR3 covers 15 residues. CDR1 SQVTM and CDR2 ANQGSEA come from the germline V gene. V shed 2 bases and J shed 1 base, with 14 bases lying between them. The CDR3 loop is CSVELRMASNTEAFF. CDR3 nucleotide sequence: TGCAGCGTTGAATTGCGGATGGCGTCGAACACTGAAGCTTTCTTT.

This chain joins TRBV11-2 and TRBJ2-7; TRBD2 matches at 10 bases. J gave up 6 bases and V 2 bases, and 19 bases lay outside the gene matches. CDR1 and CDR2 (germline): SGHAT, FQNNGV. The CDR3 sequence is 19 residues long. CDR3 bases: TGTGCCAGCAGCTTATTCTTTGCGGCTAGCGGGAGCTTAGTTTCCGAGCAGTACTTC. Residues: CASSLFFAASGSLVSEQYF.

The genes are TRBV28 and TRBJ1-2, with TRBD1 matching over 9 bases. The CDR3 is 13 amino acids. Germline V gives CDR1 MDHEN, CDR2 SYDVKM. Trimming removed 6 bases from V and 4 bases from J; junction bases left unmatched: 3. Written as DNA, the CDR3 is TGTGCCAGCAGGGTACAGGGGGCCTATGGCTACACCTTC. Its translation is CASRVQGAYGYTF.

The rearrangement links TRBV21-1 to TRBJ1-5; TRBD1 is the table's D call, not checked against the DNA. TRBV21-1 is annotated as a pseudogene. This CDR3 region has 19 residues. The CDR3 nucleotides are TGTGCCAGCAGCACTGAAACAACTAAAAGGACAGGGCTCAATCAGCCCCAGCATTTT. Translation: CASSTETTKRTGLNQPQHF.

The V gene is TRBV27, the J gene TRBJ2-7; perhaps TRBD1 as D (6 bases). The V gene's germline CDR1 is MNHEY and CDR2 SMNVEV (reference sequence). The CDR3 has 14 amino acids. Trimming removed 3 bases from V and 2 bases from J, with 11 bases in between. The CDR3 is CASSLGRGAYEQYF. The DNA for the CDR3 is TGTGCCAGCAGTTTGGGCAGGGGAGCCTACGAGCAGTACTTC.

This clone was detected a few times. The gene calls are TRBV7-9 and TRBJ1-2, with TRBD1 matching over 7 bases. Germline CDR1 SEHNR, CDR2 FQNEAQ (reference sequence). This CDR3 spans 14 amino acids. V lost 5 bases and J lost 8; bases outside the gene matches: 11. This chain's CDR3 is CASSRGQLSEGYTF. The DNA for the CDR3 is TGTGCCAGCAGCAGGGGGCAGTTATCGGAAGGCTACACCTTC.